This TCR beta chain was found in a study of graft-versus-host responses after intestinal transplantation. The overall study: The transplants performed in recipients were multivisceral, liver-intestinal, or isolated intestinal.

Germline V gives CDR1 KGHSH, CDR2 LQKENI. The trim removed 9 bases at V and 7 bases at J, leaving 15 bases unmatched. CDR3 length equals 14 residues. On this clone itself: Its antigen is not known.

Clones were sequenced by immunoSEQ multiplex PCR, and TCRdb holds only the in-frame ones, with some missing. This sample has around 110,000 clones, with about nine tenths found just once. Study conclusions and caveats: Recipient marrow harbored GvH clones, some of which surfaced first in ileum or blood.

This sequence originates from a human donor who received an intestinal transplant. The chain couples TRBV18 to TRBJ2-7; 7 positions match TRBD1. Sample: unstimulated CD4+ T cells sorted from spleen or lymph node cells, taken before intestinal transplant. CDR3 sequence: CASSRTGDSEEQYF. The CDR3 bases are TGTGCCAGTAGCCGGACAGGTGATTCAGAAGAGCAGTACTTC.